Listed here is a single T cell receptor beta chain. Its cognate antigen is unknown. Generated by immunoSEQ multiplex PCR, the TCRdb table keeps only in-frame clones and is missing some. Here the sample spans some 120,000 clones, about 85% being singletons. The data are from a study of cytomegalovirus exposure and HLA in healthy donors. CDR1 is MNHEY, CDR2 SVGAGI, per germline. Trimming removed 7 bases from V and 4 bases from J, with 19 bases in between. The length of the CDR3 is 15 residues. Study findings and constraints: It was reportedly the case that the classifier diagnosed cytomegalovirus status with high specificity and sensitivity. First-cohort TCR clusters tended to co-occur in the 90 to 150 validation repertoires, a later analysis found.

The source is a woman aged 25-40 years in good health and CMV-seronegative. The sample consisted of PBMCs. V gene TRBV6-5 combines with J gene TRBJ1-1; D ambiguous. CDR3 bases: TGTGCCAGCACTCCCGCGGGCGGAGTGAGCACTGAAGCTTTCTTT. Encoded protein: CASTPAGGVSTEAFF.